The 20 T cell receptor delta chains given below trace back to one sample, sequenced in a study of DNA immune sequencing with unique molecular identifiers. A 32-plex genomic DNA assay used primers for all 8 TRDV and 4 TRDJ genes. In about 3 barcoding PCR cycles, molecules received a 12-nucleotide UMI, then adapter PCR followed. TCRdb re-called the multiplex PCR reads through CATT. The sample lists 2,300 or so delta-chain clones, around 14% occurring once. What was sequenced was gamma-delta T cells from PBMCs. The receptors were gathered from a human donor in good health.

This clone was recorded once. This likely stems from a read error, as it lies one base from a far larger clone. The sample holds other DNA sequences that translate to the same CDR3. The V gene lacks a call, and TRDJ1 is the J gene; the tabulated D call, TRDD3, remains unverified against the DNA. This CDR3 is 24 amino acids long. CDR3 nucleotides: TGTGCCTGTGATGGGTTACTGGGGGATACGCGAAACCCCCGTGTCCCTACACGTACCGATAAACTCATCTTT. It is translated as CACDGLLGDTRNPRVPTRTDKLIF.

This clone turned up a few times. Only one base separates this from a far larger clonotype, so it likely reflects a read error. This chain links TRDV2 with TRDJ1; 11 nucleotides agree with TRDD3. V lost 0 bases and J lost 3; bases outside the gene matches: 11. Germline V gene lookup returns CDR1 GEAIGNYY and CDR2 EKD. The CDR3 length is 18 residues. CDR3: CACDTVGGGGYASDKLIF. In nucleotides, the CDR3 is TGTGCCTGTGACACCGTAGGAGGTGGGGGATACGCATCCGATAAACTCATCTTT.

Of note for this clone: It is likely a read error: a sequence one base away is far more abundant. The chain employs TRDV2 and TRDJ1; 7 bases align to TRDD3. The length of the CDR3 is 17 residues. CDR1 is GEAIGNYY and CDR2 is EKD in the germline V gene. Here the CDR3 reads CACDPLGRDTYTDKHIF. The CDR3 DNA reads as TGTGCCTGTGACCCGCTAGGGAGGGATACTTACACCGATAAACACATCTTT.

Concerning this clone: The protein given by TCRdb reflects a much larger clone and differs at residue 4 from this DNA's translation, likely from a read error; the protein shown is the DNA's translation. V and J are TRDV2 and TRDJ1, with D uncertain. Germline values: CDR1 GEAIGNYY, CDR2 EKD. The CDR3 consists of 16 residues. Trimming took 6 bases from V and 0 from J, leaving 19 bases between them. The CDR3 DNA follows: TGTGCCTGTATCCCTGCAGGTCCCGCGTACACCGATAAACTCATCTTT. It translates to CACIPAGPAYTDKLIF.

This clone has more than one count but fewer than ten. The CDR3 loop reads CACDVLGALYTDKLIF. The CDR3 DNA follows: TGTGCCTGTGACGTACTGGGGGCCCTGTACACCGATAAACTCATCTTT. The V and J genes are TRDV2 and TRDJ1; 8 positions agree with TRDD3. The J segment lost 0 bases and the V segment lost 3 bases, leaving 8 bases of the junction unmatched. There are 16 residues in the CDR3. Germline-derived CDR1 and CDR2 are GEAIGNYY and EKD.

Comment on this clone: This likely traces to a read error, being one base from a far larger clone. This specimen includes other DNA sequences encoding the same CDR3. The chain combines TRDV2 with TRDJ3; D call uncertain. The CDR3 contains 13 residues. Germline CDR1 and CDR2: GEAIGNYY and EKD. CDR3: CACDRINTRQMFF. DNA for the CDR3: TGTGCCTGTGACAGGATTAACACCCGGCAGATGTTTTTC.

This clone showed up just a few times. No V gene was called here, but the J gene is TRDJ1; TRDD3, the D gene given by the table, was not confirmed from the DNA. This CDR3 is 25 amino acids long. The CDR3 loop is CARQSFSIKDSYWGIRVIPTDKLIF. The CDR3, as DNA: TGTGCCCGACAATCCTTTAGTATTAAAGATTCCTACTGGGGGATACGTGTGATTCCCACCGATAAACTCATCTTT.

On this clone itself: This is likely an artifact of a read error, given a far larger clone one base away. V gene TRDV2 combines with J gene TRDJ1; TRDD3 matches 13 bases. The CDR3 extends over 17 amino acids. Germline V gene data show CDR1 as GEAIGNYY and CDR2 as EKD. Written as DNA, the CDR3 is TGTGCCTGTGACAGACTGGGGGATACGTCAGGCACCGATAAACCCATCTTT. It codes for CACDRLGDTSGTDKPIF.

This clone occurred many times. The chain couples TRDV3 to TRDJ1; 7 nucleotides agree with TRDD3. This CDR3 region has 17 residues. Germline CDR1 TVYSNPD, CDR2 GDNSRS (reference sequence). Unmatched junction bases numbered 15, after V lost 2 bases and J lost 0 bases. The CDR3, as DNA: TGTGCCTTTTCCCCTACGGGTTGGGGGACGTACACCGATAAACTCATCTTT. It is translated as CAFSPTGWGTYTDKLIF.

The sample holds a few counts of this clone. This is likely an artifact of a read error, given a far larger clone one base away. Different DNA sequences within this sample yield the same CDR3. This chain connects TRDV2 to TRDJ1; TRDD3 matches at 13 bases. Germline V gives CDR1 GEAIGNYY, CDR2 EKD. Trimming took 7 bases from V and 6 from J; bases not matched to a gene: 13. This CDR3 comprises 16 residues. The DNA for the CDR3 is TGTGCCTGCGACGTACTGGGGGATACGAGAGAAAATAAACTCATCTTT. Its protein product is CACDVLGDTRENKLIF.

Worth noting for this clone: It differs at one base from a far larger clone, so likely a read error. CDR3 sequence: CACDTVPTGGEMGYTDNLIF. The CDR3 bases are TGTGCCTGTGACACCGTCCCTACTGGGGGAGAAATGGGGTACACCGATAATCTCATCTTT. V usage is TRDV2 and J usage is TRDJ1, with TRDD3 matching 9 bases. Germline CDR1 is GEAIGNYY and CDR2 is EKD. This CDR3 region has 20 residues.

This clone is medium-sized in the sample. Other DNA sequences in the sample encode the same CDR3. The chain couples TRDV2 to TRDJ1; 8 bases map to TRDD3. CDR1 is GEAIGNYY, CDR2 EKD, per germline. Trimming took 3 bases from V and 1 from J; bases not matched to a gene: 9. CDR3 length: 16 residues. The CDR3 sequence is CACDVLGGSGTDKLIF. CDR3 sequence (DNA): TGTGCCTGTGACGTACTGGGGGGCTCGGGCACCGATAAACTCATCTTT.

The CDR3 reads CALGTHVRLFHLTAQLFF. The CDR3, as DNA: TGTGCTCTTGGCACACACGTCAGGCTTTTTCATTTGACAGCACAACTCTTCTTT. The J gene corresponds to TRDJ2; a V gene call is absent. The CDR3 has 18 amino acids.

The chain carries TRDV1 and TRDJ1, with 12 bases identical to TRDD3. TCRdb offers no J gene call, so here the DNA was matched to germline to obtain one. Trimming cost V 5 bases and J 3 bases; bases outside gene matches: 25. This CDR3 region has 22 residues. CDR1 is TSWWSYY and CDR2 is QGS in the germline V gene. CDR3 loop: CALGPPKPPTRYWGILADKLIF. The CDR3, as DNA: TGTGCTCTTGGGCCACCGAAACCTCCTACCCGGTACTGGGGGATACTTGCCGATAAACTCATCTTT.

By frequency in the sample, this clone is medium-sized (0.01 to 0.1%). In DNA, the CDR3 is TGTGCCTGTGACACCGTGAATGGACTGGGGAAGTACACCGATAAACTCATCTTT. Residues: CACDTVNGLGKYTDKLIF. This sequence joins TRDV2 and TRDJ1, with 7 positions matching TRDD3. Germline assignment: CDR1 GEAIGNYY and CDR2 EKD. The V segment lost 0 bases and the J segment 0 bases; nucleotides outside the gene matches: 12. The CDR3 covers 18 residues.

This clone is medium-sized (0.01 to 0.1%) within its sample. V and J are TRDV2 and TRDJ3, with D unresolved. CDR3 length equals 20 residues. Trimming left V 3 bases short and J 2 bases short, with 22 bases between. The germline gives CDR1 GEAIGNYY, CDR2 EKD. The CDR3 DNA follows: TGTGCCTGTGACCCTATTGCCACACCCCACACGACCTGGGACACCCGACAGATGTTTTTC. Its protein product is CACDPIATPHTTWDTRQMFF.

This clone is termed large. The V gene is TRDV2, the J gene TRDJ1; perhaps TRDD3 as D (6 bases). CDR1 GEAIGNYY and CDR2 EKD come from the germline V gene. This CDR3 is 14 amino acids long. Trimming took 3 bases from V and 0 from J, leaving 10 bases between them. The CDR3 loop reads CACDSWGDTDKLIF. Here the CDR3 DNA reads TGTGCCTGTGACTCTTGGGGGGACACCGATAAACTCATCTTT.

This clone is labeled medium-sized. The rearrangement joins TRDV2 to TRDJ1; 8 bases agree with TRDD3. The CDR3 contains 16 residues. CDR1 GEAIGNYY and CDR2 EKD come from the germline V gene. V shed 4 bases and J 0 bases; nucleotides not matched to a gene: 9. CDR3 region: CACEPLGDPYTDKLIF. In DNA form, the CDR3 reads TGTGCCTGTGAACCCCTGGGGGACCCGTACACCGATAAACTCATCTTT.

This clone has only one observation. The V call is TRDV1, the J call TRDJ1; D not certain. Here the J gene came from matching the DNA to germline, since TCRdb omits it. Trimming stripped 3 bases from V and 3 bases from J, with 35 bases between. The CDR3 runs 22 residues. In germline, CDR1 is TSWWSYY, CDR2 QGS. CDR3 bases: TGTGCTCTTGGGGACTACCCCTCGTCCCTCTCGGGGTATGGGTTGAGCGCCGATAAACTCATCTTT. It translates to CALGDYPSSLSGYGLSADKLIF.

A note on this clone: This likely reflects a read error, since a far larger clone is one base away. The same CDR3 arises from other DNA sequences in this sample as well. The V gene is TRDV2, the J gene TRDJ1, with a weak D call TRDD3 (6 bases). V was shortened by 2 bases and J by 3 bases, with 15 bases between the two germline ends. In germline, CDR1 is GEAIGNYY, CDR2 EKD. CDR3 length equals 15 residues. As DNA, the CDR3 is TGTGCCTGTGACATTCTAGGGATAAACGCCGATAAACTCATCTTT. It codes for CACDILGINADKLIF.